Listed below are T cell receptor beta chains from one sample, sequenced in a study of T cells expressing NK-cell markers. TCRdb reanalyzed the 5' RACE reads and collapses them to one entry per CDR3 protein, without DNA. Seen in this sample are some 410,000 distinct CDR3 sequences; the ten most common clones hold roughly 8%. The specimen was blood T cells: a sorted CD56 or NKG2C T cell subset, CD4+ or CD8+ T cells, or bulk PBMC T cells (not recorded which). These receptors all come from a woman between 18 and 70 years old in good health. CDR3s include the opening cysteine and the closing phenylalanine or tryptophan. The order of the fields is J gene, V gene, CDR3 protein.

>TRBJ2-1|TRBV12-3/TRBV12-4
CASSFRDSYNEQFF
>TRBJ2-1|TRBV9
CASSAAATNSYNEQFF
>TRBJ2-7|TRBV6-1
CASSRQPAGGAYEQYF
>TRBJ2-3|TRBV9
CASSVAPRLFTDTQYF
>TRBJ1-5|TRBV6-5
CASSSIGGGPQHF
>TRBJ1-4|TRBV29-1
CSVEDPGREKLFF
>TRBJ1-1|TRBV19
CASSTGPGDTEAFF
>TRBJ1-4|TRBV28
CASSPTDDSGELFF
>TRBJ2-7|TRBV6-1
CASRPTSPDGQYF
>TRBJ2-3|TRBV4-3
CASSRRATGTSDPPRDTQYF
>TRBJ2-1|TRBV6-5
CASSYLDFGLAGVEQFF
>TRBJ2-1|TRBV20-1
CSARDNYNEQFF
>TRBJ2-1|TRBV6-5
CASSYSWGRMGYNEQFF
>TRBJ2-1|TRBV11-1
CASSSRTSGRDEQFF
>TRBJ1-2|TRBV9
CASSVEGYTDYGYTF
>TRBJ2-3|TRBV4-3
CASSQSRENIDTQYF
>TRBJ1-5|TRBV12-3/TRBV12-4
CASSLGSDSNQPQHF
>TRBJ2-2|TRBV9
CASSATYYGELFF
>TRBJ1-2|TRBV4-3
CASSQWANYGYTF
>TRBJ2-1|TRBV20-1
CSARVGEDQFF
>TRBJ1-1|TRBV6-1
CASRLTATKNTEAFF
>TRBJ1-2|TRBV20-1
CSAIPRQAGYGYTF
>TRBJ1-2|TRBV27
CASSSGGGYTF
>TRBJ1-6|TRBV5-6
CASSLANGDYNSPLHF
>TRBJ2-1|TRBV14
CASSQDLGTSAVNEQFF
>TRBJ2-3|TRBV10-1
CASSGDSGVDTQYF
>TRBJ2-1|TRBV7-7
CASSLHRGNEQFF
>TRBJ2-7|TRBV6-2/TRBV6-3
CASSYSTGAYEQYF
>TRBJ1-4|TRBV9
CASSGTGMVEEKLFF
>TRBJ1-4|TRBV7-2
CASSLLDRPNEKLFF
>TRBJ2-5|TRBV29-1
CSVVSGRAGETQYF
>TRBJ1-6|TRBV9
CASSYSRDRGNSPLHF
>TRBJ1-6|TRBV11-2
CASSPERWGNSPLHF
>TRBJ1-2|TRBV3-1
CASSQGSTDYGYTF
>TRBJ1-2|TRBV29-1
CSVARAYGYTF
>TRBJ2-5|TRBV6-5
CASSYFTIGEETQYF
>TRBJ2-1|TRBV29-1
CSVGFSLYNEQFF
>TRBJ2-1|TRBV19
CATRGVFSGISYNEQFF
>TRBJ1-2|TRBV5-6
CASSRSRDGPYGYTF
>TRBJ1-5|TRBV18
CASSPAGGWQPQHF
>TRBJ2-1|TRBV4-3
CASSQEATREYNEQFF
>TRBJ2-1|TRBV4-3
CASSQEGRPYNEQFF